This TCR beta chain was identified in a study of shared clonotypes between healthy human individuals. V was cut by 4 bases and J by 2 bases, with 14 bases left in between. The length of the CDR3 is 16 residues. The germline V gene encodes CDR1 SGHVS and CDR2 FNYEAQ. Sequenced by immunoSEQ multiplex PCR; TCRdb stores in-frame clones only, minus some. The sample shows a few million clones, just over 90% of them seen only once. The source of this sequence is a man younger than 35 in good health. Some clones in this sample may be carry-over from other donors' samples. The specimen was naive CD4+ T cells from PBMCs. The subset: CD45RA+ positively selected. This rearrangement joins TRBV7-6 to TRBJ2-2; the D is unclear. In DNA form, the CDR3 reads TGTGCCAGCAGCTCGCCCCGAGCTCGAAACACCGGGGAGCTGTTTTTT. This codes for CASSSPRARNTGELFF. The whole variable domain, filled in from reference TRBV7-6 and TRBJ2-2, reads GAGVSQSPRYKVTKRGQDVALRCDPISGHVSLYWYRQALGQGPEFLTYFNYEAQQDKSGLPNDRFSAERPEGSISTLTIQRTEQRDSAMYRCASSSPRARNTGELFFGEGSRLTVL.